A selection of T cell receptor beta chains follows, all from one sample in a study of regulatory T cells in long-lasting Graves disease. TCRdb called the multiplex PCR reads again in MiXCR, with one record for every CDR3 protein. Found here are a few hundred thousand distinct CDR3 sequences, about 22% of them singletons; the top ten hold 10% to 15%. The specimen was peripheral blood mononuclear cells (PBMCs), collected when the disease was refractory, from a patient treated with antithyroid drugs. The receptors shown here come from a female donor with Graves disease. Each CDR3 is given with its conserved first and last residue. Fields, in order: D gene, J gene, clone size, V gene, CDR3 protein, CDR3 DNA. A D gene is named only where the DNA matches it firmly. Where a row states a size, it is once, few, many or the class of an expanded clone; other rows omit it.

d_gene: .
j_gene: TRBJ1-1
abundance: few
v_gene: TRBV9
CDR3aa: CASSGNTGLGAFF
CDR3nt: TGTGCCAGCAGCGGGAACACCGGGTTAGGGGCTTTCTTT

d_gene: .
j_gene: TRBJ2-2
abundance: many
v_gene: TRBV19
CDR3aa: CASQTLTPNTGELFF
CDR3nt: TGTGCCAGCCAGACCCTAACTCCGAACACCGGGGAGCTGTTTTTT

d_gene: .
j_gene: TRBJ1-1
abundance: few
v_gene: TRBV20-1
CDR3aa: CSAIRRERNTEAFF
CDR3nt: TGCAGTGCTATTAGACGGGAGAGGAACACTGAAGCTTTCTTT

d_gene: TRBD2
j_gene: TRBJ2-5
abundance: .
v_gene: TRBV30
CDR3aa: CAWSPLAGGGETQYF
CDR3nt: TGTGCCTGGAGTCCCCTAGCGGGGGGAGGGGAGACCCAGTACTTC

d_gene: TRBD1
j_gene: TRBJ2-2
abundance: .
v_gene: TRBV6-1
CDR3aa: CASTTAGTAEAGELFF
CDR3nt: TGTGCCAGCACCACGGCCGGGACAGCCGAGGCCGGGGAGCTGTTTTTT

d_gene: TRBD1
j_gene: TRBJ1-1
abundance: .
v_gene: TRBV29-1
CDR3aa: CSAGTGGTEAFF
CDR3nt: TGCAGCGCTGGGACAGGGGGCACTGAAGCTTTCTTT

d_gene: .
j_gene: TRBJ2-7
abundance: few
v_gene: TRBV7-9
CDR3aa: CASSLAGGKGREQYF
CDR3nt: TGTGCCAGCAGCCTCGCCGGGGGAAAGGGACGGGAGCAGTACTTC

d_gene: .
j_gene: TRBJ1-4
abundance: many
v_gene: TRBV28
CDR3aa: CASSTLDRNEKLFF
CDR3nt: TGTGCCAGCAGTACACTAGACCGTAATGAAAAACTGTTTTTT

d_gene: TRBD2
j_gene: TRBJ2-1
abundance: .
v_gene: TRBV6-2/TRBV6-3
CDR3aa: CASSGLADYNEQFF
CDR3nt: TGTGCCAGCAGCGGACTAGCGGATTACAATGAGCAGTTCTTC

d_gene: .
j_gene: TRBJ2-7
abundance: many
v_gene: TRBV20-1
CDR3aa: CSASGQTGEQYF
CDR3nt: TGCAGTGCTAGTGGTCAAACGGGAGAGCAGTACTTC

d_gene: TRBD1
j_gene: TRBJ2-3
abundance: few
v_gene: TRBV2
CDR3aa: CASSALVDRVTPDTQYF
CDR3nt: TGTGCCAGCAGTGCCTTAGTGGACAGGGTAACCCCAGATACGCAGTATTTT

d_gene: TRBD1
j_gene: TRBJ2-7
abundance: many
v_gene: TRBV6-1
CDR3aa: CASSEGPGGISYEQYF
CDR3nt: TGTGCCAGCAGTGAAGGGCCAGGGGGTATCTCCTACGAGCAGTACTTC

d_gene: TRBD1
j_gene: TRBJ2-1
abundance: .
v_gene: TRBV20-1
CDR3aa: CSAGQGMWTEQFF
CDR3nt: TGCAGTGCAGGACAGGGTATGTGGACTGAGCAGTTCTTC

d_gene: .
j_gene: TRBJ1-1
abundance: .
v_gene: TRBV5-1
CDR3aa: CASRLRGEAFF
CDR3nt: TGCGCCAGCAGACTGAGGGGTGAAGCTTTCTTT

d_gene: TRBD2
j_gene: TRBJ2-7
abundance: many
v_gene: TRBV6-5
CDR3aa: CASSYGGLAGGQYF
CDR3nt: TGTGCCAGCAGTTACGGAGGACTAGCGGGAGGGCAGTACTTC

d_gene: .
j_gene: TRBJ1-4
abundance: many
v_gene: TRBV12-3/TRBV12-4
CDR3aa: CASGPGGEKLFF
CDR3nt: TGTGCCAGTGGTCCGGGAGGTGAAAAACTGTTTTTT

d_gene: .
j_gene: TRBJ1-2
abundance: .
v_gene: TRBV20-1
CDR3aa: CSAREGLRDYGYTF
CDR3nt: TGCAGTGCTCGAGAGGGACTGAGGGACTATGGCTACACCTTC

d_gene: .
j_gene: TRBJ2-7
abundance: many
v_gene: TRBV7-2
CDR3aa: CASSLRGFTYEQYF
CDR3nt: TGTGCCAGCAGCTTGCGAGGGTTTACCTACGAGCAGTACTTC

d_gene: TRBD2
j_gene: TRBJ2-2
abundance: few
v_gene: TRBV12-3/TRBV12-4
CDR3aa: CASSESGGNTGELFF
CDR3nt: TGTGCCAGCAGTGAAAGCGGGGGGAACACCGGGGAGCTGTTTTTT

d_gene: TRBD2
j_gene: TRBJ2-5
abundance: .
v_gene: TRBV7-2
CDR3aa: CASSLEGRGDQYF
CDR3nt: TGTGCCAGCAGCCTGGAGGGGCGGGGGGACCAGTACTTC

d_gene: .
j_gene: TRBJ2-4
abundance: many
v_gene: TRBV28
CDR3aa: CASSLRRGDKNIQYF
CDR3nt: TGTGCCAGCAGTTTAAGGAGGGGGGACAAAAACATTCAGTACTTC

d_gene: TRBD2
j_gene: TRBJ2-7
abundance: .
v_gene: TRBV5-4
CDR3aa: CASSLAERGGYEQYF
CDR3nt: TGTGCCAGCAGCTTGGCGGAGCGGGGGGGCTACGAGCAGTACTTC

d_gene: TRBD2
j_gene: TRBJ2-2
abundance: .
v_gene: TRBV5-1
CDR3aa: CASSSRGSGATGELFF
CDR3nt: TGCGCCAGCAGCTCCCGGGGTAGCGGGGCCACCGGGGAGCTGTTTTTT

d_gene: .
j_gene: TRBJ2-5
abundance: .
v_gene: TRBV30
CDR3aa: CAWTPKGETQYF
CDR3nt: TGTGCCTGGACGCCAAAGGGAGAGACCCAGTACTTC

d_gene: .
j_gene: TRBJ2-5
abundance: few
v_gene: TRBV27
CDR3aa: CASSAAAQGGTQYF
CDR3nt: TGTGCCAGCAGTGCGGCCGCCCAGGGTGGAACCCAGTACTTC

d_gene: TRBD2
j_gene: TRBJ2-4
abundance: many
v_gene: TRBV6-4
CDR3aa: CASSVKGREAKNIQYF
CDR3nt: TGTGCCAGCAGTGTGAAAGGGAGGGAGGCCAAAAACATTCAGTACTTC

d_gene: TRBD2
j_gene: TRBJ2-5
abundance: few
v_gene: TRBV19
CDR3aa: CASSTSTSGKETQYF
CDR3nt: TGTGCCAGTAGTACCTCGACTAGCGGGAAAGAGACCCAGTACTTC

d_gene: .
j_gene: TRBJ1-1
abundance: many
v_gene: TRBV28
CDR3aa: CASSFKNTEAFF
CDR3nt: TGTGCCAGCAGTTTCAAGAACACTGAAGCTTTCTTT

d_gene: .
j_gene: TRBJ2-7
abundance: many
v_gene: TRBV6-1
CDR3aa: CASRTAGVYEQYF
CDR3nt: TGTGCCAGCAGAACCGCAGGGGTCTACGAGCAGTACTTC

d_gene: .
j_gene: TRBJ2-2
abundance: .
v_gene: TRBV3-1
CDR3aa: CASSQEMRHPGELFF
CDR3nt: TGTGCCAGCAGCCAAGAAATGCGACATCCCGGGGAGCTGTTTTTT

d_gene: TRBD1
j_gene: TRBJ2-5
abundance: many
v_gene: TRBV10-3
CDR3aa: CAIRVQGQGAGETQYF
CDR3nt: TGTGCCATCAGGGTCCAAGGACAGGGGGCAGGAGAGACCCAGTACTTC

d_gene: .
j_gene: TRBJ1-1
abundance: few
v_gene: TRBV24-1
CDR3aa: CATSGLQGSEAFF
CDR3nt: TGTGCCACCAGTGGACTACAGGGCTCTGAAGCTTTCTTT

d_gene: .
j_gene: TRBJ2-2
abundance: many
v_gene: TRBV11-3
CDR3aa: CASSTGNTGELFF
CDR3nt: TGTGCCAGCAGCACAGGAAACACCGGGGAGCTGTTTTTT

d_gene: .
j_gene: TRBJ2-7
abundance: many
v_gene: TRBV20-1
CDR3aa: CSARGGESYEQYF
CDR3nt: TGCAGTGCTAGAGGGGGGGAGTCCTACGAGCAGTACTTC

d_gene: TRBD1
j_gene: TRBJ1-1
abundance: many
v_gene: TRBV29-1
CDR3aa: CSAQGAKEAFF
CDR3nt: TGCAGCGCACAGGGGGCGAAAGAAGCTTTCTTT

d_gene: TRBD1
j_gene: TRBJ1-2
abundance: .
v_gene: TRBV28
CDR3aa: CASSLHRDRGFYGYTF
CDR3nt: TGTGCCAGCAGTTTGCATCGGGACAGGGGCTTCTATGGCTACACCTTC

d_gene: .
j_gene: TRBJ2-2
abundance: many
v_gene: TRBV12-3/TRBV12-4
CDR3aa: CASSSSGRLERLFF
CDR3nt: TGTGCCAGCAGCTCCTCGGGACGGCTCGAGCGCCTGTTTTTT

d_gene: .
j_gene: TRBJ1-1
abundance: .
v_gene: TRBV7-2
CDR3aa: CASSLVRLVPGTEAFF
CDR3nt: TGTGCCAGCAGCTTAGTAAGATTAGTGCCGGGTACTGAAGCTTTCTTT

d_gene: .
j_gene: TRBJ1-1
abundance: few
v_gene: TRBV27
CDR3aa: CASSLGSVPRTEAFF
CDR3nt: TGTGCCAGCAGTTTAGGGTCGGTTCCGAGGACTGAAGCTTTCTTT

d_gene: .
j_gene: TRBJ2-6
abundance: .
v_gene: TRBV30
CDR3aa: CAWIDGANVLTF
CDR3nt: TGTGCCTGGATTGATGGGGCCAACGTCCTGACTTTC

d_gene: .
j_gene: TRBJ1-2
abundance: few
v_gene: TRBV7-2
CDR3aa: CASSLGKGWPLTNGYTF
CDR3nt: TGTGCCAGCAGCTTAGGAAAGGGGTGGCCCTTAACAAATGGCTACACCTTC

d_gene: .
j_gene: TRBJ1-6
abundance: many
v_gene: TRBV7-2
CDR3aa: CASSSRQDSPLHF
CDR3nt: TGTGCCAGCAGCTCCCGACAGGATTCACCCCTCCACTTT

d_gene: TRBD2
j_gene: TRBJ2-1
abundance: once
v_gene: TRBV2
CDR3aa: CASSEKTSGFYNEQFF
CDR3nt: TGTGCCAGCAGTGAGAAGACTAGCGGTTTCTACAATGAGCAGTTCTTC

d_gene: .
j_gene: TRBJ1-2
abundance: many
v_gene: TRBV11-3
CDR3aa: CASSQVSNYGYTF
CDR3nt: TGTGCCAGCAGTCAGGTTTCTAACTATGGCTACACCTTC

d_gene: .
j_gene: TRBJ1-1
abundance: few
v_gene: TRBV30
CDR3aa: CAWRSLMNTEAFF
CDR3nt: TGTGCCTGGAGGTCACTGATGAACACTGAAGCTTTCTTT

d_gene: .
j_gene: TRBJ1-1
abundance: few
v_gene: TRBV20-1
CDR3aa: CSATTGTNTEAFF
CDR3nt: TGCAGTGCTACAACCGGGACGAACACTGAAGCTTTCTTT

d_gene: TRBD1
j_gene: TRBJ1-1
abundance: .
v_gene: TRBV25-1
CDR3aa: CASSTQGGAFF
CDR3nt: TGTGCCAGCAGTACACAGGGGGGAGCTTTCTTT

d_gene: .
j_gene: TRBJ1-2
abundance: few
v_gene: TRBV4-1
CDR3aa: CASSQDGGERGYTF
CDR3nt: TGCGCCAGCAGCCAAGATGGAGGGGAAAGGGGCTACACCTTC

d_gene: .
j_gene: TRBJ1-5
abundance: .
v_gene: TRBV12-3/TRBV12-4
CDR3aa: CASIRGDPPDQPQHF
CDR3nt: TGTGCCAGCATTAGGGGGGATCCCCCTGATCAGCCCCAGCATTTT

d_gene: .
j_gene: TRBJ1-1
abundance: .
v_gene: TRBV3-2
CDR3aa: CASSKGQVNTEAFF
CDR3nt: TGTGCCAGCAGCAAGGGACAAGTGAACACTGAAGCTTTCTTT

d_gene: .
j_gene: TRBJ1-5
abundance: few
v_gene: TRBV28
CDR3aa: CASSLVSTQHF
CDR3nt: TGTGCCAGCAGCTTGGTTTCGACCCAGCATTTT

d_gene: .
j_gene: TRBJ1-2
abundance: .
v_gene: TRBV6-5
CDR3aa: CASSYSSGGADNCGYTF
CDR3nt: TGTGCCAGCAGTTACTCGAGTGGTGGAGCGGATAACTGTGGCTACACCTTC

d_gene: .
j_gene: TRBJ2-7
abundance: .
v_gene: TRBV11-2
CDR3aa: CASSYPERGVYEQYF
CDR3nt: TGTGCCAGCAGCTACCCGGAGAGGGGAGTTTACGAGCAGTACTTC